Below, 26 T cell receptor beta chains from the same sample are listed, as sequenced in a study of T cells after yellow fever vaccination. TCRdb passed the 5' RACE reads through MiXCR, listing each CDR3 protein once. The sample has 95,000 to 150,000 distinct CDR3 sequences; about 7.4% are singletons. The sequencing used CD4+ T cells sorted from PBMCs, collected more than 8 days after the first yellow fever vaccination. These receptors were obtained from a young man who received the YFV17D yellow fever vaccine.

In this sample, this clonotype turned up a few times. The chain recombines TRBV5-1 with TRBJ1-1; D remains ambiguous. Germline V lookup: CDR1 SGHRS, CDR2 YFSETQ. V was pared by 4 bases and J by 5 bases, with 15 bases between. The CDR3 has 14 residues. CDR3 region: CASSTIPGKTEAFF. CDR3 in DNA: TGCGCCAGCAGCACCATTCCAGGTAAAACTGAAGCTTTCTTT.

This clonotype was seen ten or more times. The chain links TRBV7-9 to TRBJ2-1; 7 bases line up with TRBD2. This CDR3 region has 14 residues. With 0 bases clipped from V and 10 bases from J, the junction kept 6 bases outside the gene matches. Germline CDR1 and CDR2: SEHNR and FQNEAQ (reference sequence). The CDR3 reads CASSLAPGGREQFF. CDR3 sequence (DNA): TGTGCCAGCAGCTTAGCCCCGGGAGGCAGGGAGCAGTTCTTC.

Many counts were recorded for this clonotype. CDR3 coding DNA: TGTGCCAGCAGTCCCTCGGGACTAGCGGGGGCCCGGCGGTACAATGAGCAGTTCTTC. Residues: CASSPSGLAGARRYNEQFF. This chain uses TRBV11-1 with TRBJ2-1; TRBD2 aligns across 14 bases. V lost 6 bases, J lost 4 bases, and 14 bases stayed unmatched. Germline V gene data show CDR1 as SGHAT and CDR2 as FQDESV (reference sequence). The CDR3 spans 19 residues. The whole variable domain, filled in from reference TRBV11-1 and TRBJ2-1, reads EAEVAQSPRYKITEKSQAVAFWCDPISGHATLYWYRQILGQGPELLVQFQDESVVDDSQLPKDRFSAERLKGVDSTLKIQPAELGDSAMYLCASSPSGLAGARRYNEQFFGPGTRLTVL.

In this sample, this clonotype turned up many times. The genes are TRBV4-1 and TRBJ1-5; D possibly corresponds to TRBD1 (6 bases). This CDR3 comprises 15 residues. CDR1 and CDR2 from the germline V gene are MGHRA and YSYEKL. Trimming stripped 2 bases from V and 5 bases from J, with 13 bases between. The CDR3 DNA reads as TGCGCCAGCAGCCAACCAGGGGTCAGGGATCAGCCCCAGCATTTT. It codes for CASSQPGVRDQPQHF.

The table lists this clonotype with many counts. This chain uses TRBV5-1 with TRBJ1-3; D call uncertain. Germline assignment: CDR1 SGHRS and CDR2 YFSETQ. The CDR3 sequence is 15 residues long. V dropped 0 bases and J dropped 2 bases, with 9 bases sitting between them. CDR3 in amino acids: CASSLEPTPGNTIYF. The CDR3 bases are TGCGCCAGCAGCTTGGAGCCTACACCTGGAAACACCATATATTTT.

Ten or more counts support this clonotype. The chain carries TRBV5-5 and TRBJ2-3; D not resolved. The CDR3 covers 15 residues. Trimming shortened V by 4 bases and J by 0 bases, and 12 bases separated the two germline ends. CDR1 is SGHKS and CDR2 is YYEKEE in the germline V gene (reference sequence). This CDR3 reads CASSPPPTSTDTQYF. CDR3 bases: TGTGCCAGCAGCCCCCCCCCGACCAGCACAGATACGCAGTATTTT.

This clonotype was seen repeatedly, ten times or more. The gene calls are TRBV18 and TRBJ1-1, with no clear D. Germline lookup yields CDR1 KGHSH and CDR2 LQKENI. Trimming stripped 3 bases from V and 7 bases from J, with 18 bases between. This CDR3 contains 15 residues. The CDR3 is CASSPSLGGKIEAFF. The CDR3 DNA reads TGTGCCAGCTCACCTAGTTTGGGTGGGAAAATTGAAGCTTTCTTT.

The V call is TRBV19, the J call TRBJ1-1, with no clear D. The CDR3 consists of 13 residues. V was clipped by 3 bases and J by 2 bases, with 7 bases between them. CDR1 LNHDA and CDR2 SQIVND come from the germline V gene (reference sequence). CDR3 amino acids: CASSIKDNTEAFF. The CDR3 DNA sequence: TGTGCCAGTAGTATCAAAGATAACACTGAAGCTTTCTTT.

The table lists this clonotype with many counts. Here the CDR3 DNA reads TGCGCCAGCAGCTTGCGGGGACAGAACACTGAAGCTTTCTTT. Translated: CASSLRGQNTEAFF. The chain is built from TRBV5-1 and TRBJ1-1; D might be TRBD1 (6 bases). The CDR3 is 14 amino acids. Deletions cut 1 base from V and 1 base from J, with 8 bases between. Germline assignment: CDR1 SGHRS and CDR2 YFSETQ.

At least ten counts were recorded for this clonotype. CDR3 loop: CASSVGSEQFF. The DNA for the CDR3 is TGTGCCAGCAGCGTGGGCAGTGAGCAGTTCTTC. The genes are TRBV5-6 and TRBJ2-1; D is unresolved. The CDR3 is made up of 11 amino acids. The germline CDR1 and CDR2 sequences are SGHDT and YYEEEE. The V gene lost 4 bases and the J gene lost 9 bases, with 8 bases spanning the gap.

This clonotype appeared many times. The chain employs TRBV4-1 and TRBJ2-3; maybe TRBD2 (5 bases). Germline CDR1 and CDR2: MGHRA and YSYEKL. The CDR3 extends over 12 amino acids. The V gene lost 5 bases and the J gene lost 4 bases, with 7 bases spanning the gap. The DNA of the CDR3 is TGCGCCAGCAGCGGGAGTCCAGATACGCAGTATTTT. Translating gives CASSGSPDTQYF.

The rearrangement uses TRBV9 and TRBJ1-1; D perhaps matches TRBD1 (5 bases). Trimming took 1 base from V and 1 from J, leaving 14 bases between them. The length of the CDR3 is 16 residues. CDR1 and CDR2 from the germline V gene are SGDLS and YYNGEE. The CDR3 sequence is CASSVQDGTANTEAFF. Written as DNA, the CDR3 is TGTGCCAGCAGCGTACAAGACGGGACGGCGAACACTGAAGCTTTCTTT.

Many counts were recorded for this clonotype. The chain employs TRBV5-1 and TRBJ2-1; perhaps D is TRBD1 or TRBD2 (5 bases each). Germline CDR1 SGHRS, CDR2 YFSETQ. V dropped 2 bases and J dropped 6 bases, with 12 bases sitting between them. The CDR3 loop spans 14 amino acids. CDR3 sequence reads: CASSFGTFGNEQFF. The CDR3 nucleotides are TGCGCCAGCAGCTTCGGGACCTTTGGCAATGAGCAGTTCTTC.

At least ten counts were recorded for this clonotype. The chain uses TRBV5-1 and TRBJ2-5; 8 bases align to TRBD2. CDR1 is SGHRS and CDR2 is YFSETQ in the germline V gene. Trimming took 4 bases from V and 4 from J; bases not matched to a gene: 9. The length of the CDR3 is 15 residues. The CDR3 bases are TGCGCCAGCAGCCCCGAAGGCCGGGGGGGAGAGACCCAGTACTTC. Translating it yields CASSPEGRGGETQYF.

This clonotype has a count of ten or more. The V call is TRBV25-1, the J call TRBJ2-1; D possibly corresponds to TRBD1 (6 bases). This CDR3 is built from 18 residues. Deletions cut 1 base from V and 4 bases from J, with 20 bases between. Germline assignment: CDR1 MGHDK and CDR2 SYGVNS. CDR3 amino acids: CASSELGGAGHGYNEQFF. CDR3 sequence (DNA): TGTGCCAGCAGTGAATTAGGGGGAGCAGGTCACGGATACAATGAGCAGTTCTTC.

This clonotype was recorded at least ten times. J is TRBJ2-4 and V is TRBV6-1; TRBD1 agrees at 7 bases. This CDR3 is built from 14 residues. CDR1 is MNHNS and CDR2 is SASEGT in the germline V gene. J lost 4 bases, V lost 6 bases, and 6 bases had no gene match. In nucleotides, the CDR3 is TGTGCCAGCAGCCGGGACAGACTAAAAAACATTCAGTACTTC. Translation: CASSRDRLKNIQYF.

In its sample, this clonotype was seen many times. The gene calls are TRBV5-6 and TRBJ2-5; 7 nucleotides agree with TRBD1. The length of the CDR3 is 14 residues. After removal of 4 bases from V and 5 bases from J, the junction contained 8 bases not matched to a gene. In germline, CDR1 is SGHDT, CDR2 YYEEEE. For the CDR3, the DNA is TGTGCCAGCAGCCGGGACAGACTAAGGGAGACCCAGTACTTC. Translated, it gives CASSRDRLRETQYF.

This clonotype appeared many times. This chain joins TRBV2 and TRBJ2-5, with TRBD2 matching over 7 bases. The V and J ends lost 8 bases and 4 bases, in that order; junction bases with no gene match: 16. Germline lookup yields CDR1 SNHLY and CDR2 FYNNEI. This CDR3 region has 16 residues. The CDR3 spells CASSRGRDLAGETQYF. The CDR3, as DNA: TGTGCCAGCTCCCGGGGGAGGGACTTAGCAGGAGAGACCCAGTACTTC.

This rearrangement joins TRBV14 to TRBJ1-1; D is unresolved. The V gene lost 1 base and the J gene lost 9 bases, with 9 bases spanning the gap. Germline V gene lookup returns CDR1 SGHDN and CDR2 FVKESK. CDR3 size: 12 residues. CDR3 sequence: CASSQVGGKAFF. The CDR3 coding sequence is TGTGCCAGCAGCCAAGTAGGAGGGAAAGCTTTCTTT.

This clonotype showed up many times. The rearrangement uses TRBV6-5 and TRBJ1-6; D might be TRBD1 (5 bases). Germline V lookup: CDR1 MNHEY, CDR2 SVGAGI. CDR3 length equals 16 residues. Trimming removed 0 bases at V and 9 bases at J, with 15 bases between. The CDR3 reads CASSYSRGRASSPLHF. For the CDR3, the DNA is TGTGCCAGCAGTTACTCCCGCGGCAGGGCGAGTTCACCCCTCCACTTT.

This clonotype was observed at least ten times. The chain employs TRBV6-5 and TRBJ1-1, with 7 bases fitting TRBD1. The germline gives CDR1 MNHEY, CDR2 SVGAGI. The CDR3 is made up of 13 amino acids. V shed 4 bases and J 4 bases; nucleotides not matched to a gene: 3. The CDR3 sequence: CASSLYRGTEAFF. The CDR3 DNA reads as TGTGCCAGCAGTTTGTACAGGGGCACTGAAGCTTTCTTT.

This clonotype was counted a single time. A read error may be the cause here, since a much bigger clone is one base away. The V gene is TRBV12-3 or TRBV12-4, the J gene TRBJ1-3, with unresolved D. V lost 5 bases and J 0 bases, leaving 14 bases between the germline ends. The CDR3 sequence is 16 residues long. The CDR3 sequence is CASSLLVEGSGNTIYF. In DNA, the CDR3 is TGTGCCAGCAGTCTCCTCGTCGAGGGCTCTGGAAACACCATATATTTT.

This clonotype came up many times. The V call is TRBV4-1, the J call TRBJ2-5; no definite D call. Germline V gene sequence: CDR1 MGHRA, CDR2 YSYEKL. The CDR3 length is 16 residues. V lost 0 bases to trimming and J lost 4 bases, with 15 bases between them. CDR3 sequence (DNA): TGCGCCAGCAGCCAAGATCTAAGTGGAAGAACAGAGACCCAGTACTTC. It specifies CASSQDLSGRTETQYF.

This clonotype was found many times. The V gene is TRBV18, the J gene TRBJ1-5; D uncertain. The CDR3 is 13 amino acids. Per germline, CDR1 KGHSH and CDR2 LQKENI. V shed 2 bases and J shed 3 bases, with 5 bases lying between them. The CDR3 region is CASSPGINQPQHF. The CDR3 DNA reads as TGTGCCAGCTCACCAGGGATCAATCAGCCCCAGCATTTT.

This clonotype was found many times. The chain has TRBV7-2 and TRBJ2-3, with D possibly TRBD2 on 7 matching bases. Deletions cut 2 bases from V and 3 bases from J, with 12 bases between. The CDR3 loop spans 15 amino acids. Germline CDR1 SGHTA, CDR2 FQGNSA. CDR3 sequence reads: CASSLLGGATDTQYF. The CDR3 DNA sequence: TGTGCCAGCAGCTTACTGGGGGGGGCAACAGATACGCAGTATTTT.

In this sample, this clonotype turned up a few times. J is TRBJ2-3 and V is TRBV7-2; tentative D call: TRBD2 (7 bases). The V gene lost 5 bases and the J gene lost 4 bases, with 16 bases spanning the gap. From germline, CDR1 is SGHTA and CDR2 FQGNSA. The CDR3 contains 15 residues. The CDR3 loop reads CASSKDAGAADTQYF. As DNA, the CDR3 is TGTGCCAGCAGCAAAGACGCGGGGGCGGCAGATACGCAGTATTTT.